This T cell receptor (beta chain) originates from a study of blood T cell repertoires in COVID-19. Between the trimmed V and J ends, which lost 2 bases and 4 bases, there was a span of 11 bases. Germline V lookup: CDR1 MNHNS, CDR2 SASEGT. The CDR3 has 15 residues. Repertoires were generated with immunoSEQ multiplex PCR, while TCRdb's copy carries only in-frame clones and drops some. Of around 250,000 clones listed, about 90% are singletons. V is TRBV6-1 and J is TRBJ1-4, with D perhaps matching TRBD1 (5 bases). Material for sequencing was peripheral blood. The source of this sequence is a woman aged 70-85 years with COVID-19, enrolled during active disease. For the CDR3, the DNA is TGTGCCAGCAGTGAACTGACAGAATATAATGAAAAACTGTTTTTT. It yields the protein CASSELTEYNEKLFF.